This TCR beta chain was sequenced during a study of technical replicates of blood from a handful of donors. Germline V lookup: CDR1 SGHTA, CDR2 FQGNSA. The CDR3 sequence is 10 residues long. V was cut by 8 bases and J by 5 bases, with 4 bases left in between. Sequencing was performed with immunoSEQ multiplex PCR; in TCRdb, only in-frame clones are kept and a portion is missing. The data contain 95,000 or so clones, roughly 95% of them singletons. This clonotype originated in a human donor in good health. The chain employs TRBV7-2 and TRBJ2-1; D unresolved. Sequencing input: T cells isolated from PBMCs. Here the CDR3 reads CASGDNEQFF. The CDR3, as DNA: TGTGCCAGCGGAGACAATGAGCAGTTCTTC.